This TCR beta chain was retrieved from a study of shared T cell receptors in the human thymus. In germline, CDR1 is GTSNPN, CDR2 SVGIG (reference sequence). The CDR3 has 16 amino acids. With V trimmed by 0 bases and J by 2 bases, 9 bases remained unmatched. The repertoire was sequenced with immunoSEQ multiplex PCR; TCRdb's copy has only in-frame clones and lacks some. The sample has about 660,000 clones; approximately 88% are singletons. This same sample was also taken into another study, of human thymus T cells. That paper states: Having surgery to correct congenital heart defects, healthy Finnish infants acted as the donors. Thymus tissue was removed during corrective cardiac surgery. Thymic and blood repertoires appeared to show biased V and J gene usage. Related studies noted strongly shared thymic repertoires across unrelated people.

Specimen: thymocytes. The V and J genes are TRBV30 and TRBJ2-7; 8 nucleotides match TRBD2. The receptor was derived from a boy younger than two with a congenital heart defect. The CDR3 region is CAWSVNWAGGPYEQYF. The CDR3 DNA reads as TGTGCCTGGAGTGTTAACTGGGCGGGAGGCCCCTACGAGCAGTACTTC.